This section outlines one T cell receptor (beta chain) sequence together with its context. No conserved phenylalanine or tryptophan is present at the end of the CDR3, so a read error is the likely explanation. The germline gives CDR1 DFQATT, CDR2 SNEGSKA (reference sequence). The CDR3 has 13 residues. With 3 bases removed from V and 2 bases from J, the gap between germline ends came to 9 bases. MiXCR, applied by TCRdb to the 5' RACE reads, yields one record per CDR3 protein. Among about 89,000 distinct CDR3 sequences listed, around 17% were seen once. The data belong to a study of early T cells in non-severe SARS-CoV-2 infection.

The chain carries TRBV20-1 and TRBJ2-3; D is undetermined. The sequence was collected from an adult who was a healthcare worker with PCR-confirmed SARS-CoV-2 infection or an uninfected control (not recorded which). The source was whole blood, collected at baseline. CDR3 DNA: TGCAGTGCTAGCTACCCGGACACAGATACGCAGTATTAT. This translates into CSASYPDTDTQYY.